This T cell receptor (beta chain) comes out of a study of CD8+ T cells in alopecia areata. Findings and limits, study-wide: Resident alphabeta T cells of normal skin are also sequenced in scalp samples.

Concerning this clone: No antigen is known for it.

In each case, RNA was isolated and then reverse transcribed into cDNA as the sequencing template. Method: immunoSEQ multiplex PCR; TCRdb's copy keeps in-frame clones and lacks some. The repertoire holds roughly 210,000 clones, with roughly 40% as singletons. CDR1 and CDR2 (germline): LGHNA, YSLEER. V shed 1 base, J shed 4 bases, and the junction held 4 bases outside the gene matches. CDR3 length equals 15 residues. The sample's treatment: oral pan-JAK inhibitor, 5-10 mg twice daily. This sample comprised CD4+ T cells sorted from blood, obtained around week 37, from a patient treated with tofacitinib. This TCR was sampled from a human donor with alopecia areata. This chain uses TRBV4-3 with TRBJ2-7; 10 bases are shared with TRBD2. For the CDR3, the DNA is TGCGCCAGCAGCCAAGGTCTAGCGGGAGCATACGAGCAGTACTTC. This translates into CASSQGLAGAYEQYF.